These 25 T cell receptor beta chains came from one sample sequenced in a study of cytomegalovirus exposure and HLA in healthy donors. 13 Jbeta primers and 60 Vbeta primers were used for the PCR. Here immunoSEQ multiplex PCR was the method, and the copy in TCRdb shows in-frame clones only, minus some. The table for this sample gives about 77,000 clones. The sample comprised PBMCs. The receptors here all came from a man in his fifties in good health and CMV-seropositive.

V and J are TRBV7-2 and TRBJ2-3, with D unclear. From germline, CDR1 is SGHTA and CDR2 FQGNSA. The V gene lost 4 bases and the J gene lost 3 bases, with 2 bases spanning the gap. CDR3 length equals 11 residues. CDR3 coding DNA: TGTGCCAGCAGCTCGACAGATACGCAGTATTTT. Its translation is CASSSTDTQYF.

The J gene is TRBJ1-4, the V gene TRBV10-3; D is possibly TRBD1 (5 bases). The germline CDR1 and CDR2 sequences are ENHRY and SYGVKD. This CDR3 is 14 amino acids long. V was shortened by 4 bases and J by 5 bases, with 11 bases between the two germline ends. Written as DNA, the CDR3 is TGTGCCATCAGTGGGTCGGGGCAGAATGAAAAACTGTTTTTT. It specifies CAISGSGQNEKLFF.

The chain has TRBV6-1 and TRBJ1-5; D is unclear. Germline CDR1 MNHNS, CDR2 SASEGT. This CDR3 is built from 14 residues. V lost 5 bases to trimming and J lost 0 bases, with 8 bases between them. The CDR3 DNA follows: TGTGCCAGCAGTACTAGGGATAGCAATCAGCCCCAGCATTTT. Its translation: CASSTRDSNQPQHF.

As for this clone: The same CDR3 can be traced to other DNA sequences in this sample. The rearrangement joins TRBV2 to TRBJ1-1, with 7 positions matching TRBD1. V lost 6 bases and J lost 1; bases outside the gene matches: 5. The CDR3 is made up of 14 amino acids. The germline CDR1 and CDR2 sequences are SNHLY and FYNNEI. Here the CDR3 DNA reads TGTGCCAGCAGAAGACAGGGTACGAACACTGAAGCTTTCTTT. As protein: CASRRQGTNTEAFF.

CDR3 loop: CASTYTGISNNSPLHF. The CDR3 DNA is TGTGCCAGCACCTACACAGGGATTTCGAATAATTCACCCCTCCACTTT. The rearrangement links TRBV7-9 to TRBJ1-6; D is perhaps TRBD1 (6 bases). The germline V and J ends were trimmed by 7 bases and 5 bases, with 18 bases remaining between them. Germline values: CDR1 SEHNR, CDR2 FQNEAQ (reference sequence). This CDR3 region has 16 residues. Full variable domain (rest looked up from reference TRBV7-9 and TRBJ1-6): DTGVSQNPRHKITKRGQNVTFRCDPISEHNRLYWYRQTLGQGPEFLTYFQNEAQLEKSRLLSDRFSAERPKGSFSTLEIQRTEQGDSAMYLCASTYTGISNNSPLHFGNGTRLTVT.

This rearrangement joins TRBV6-1 to TRBJ1-1; tentatively, D is TRBD1 (5 bases). The V gene lost 10 bases and the J gene lost 5 bases, with 14 bases spanning the gap. The CDR3 contains 12 residues. Germline V gene lookup returns CDR1 MNHNS and CDR2 SASEGT. CDR3 nucleotide sequence: TGTGCCATATCACGGAGGGGAACTGAAGCTTTCTTT. Amino acid sequence: CAISRRGTEAFF.

The rearrangement uses TRBV4-2 and TRBJ1-2; 10 bases are shared with TRBD1. Germline values: CDR1 LGHNA, CDR2 YNFKEQ. V lost 1 base and J lost 3; bases outside the gene matches: 2. The CDR3 contains 15 residues. The chain's CDR3 is CASSQGDRGHYGYTF. In DNA, the CDR3 is TGTGCCAGCAGCCAAGGGGACAGGGGACACTATGGCTACACCTTC.

This chain joins TRBV5-4 and TRBJ2-1, with TRBD2 matching over 8 bases. CDR1 and CDR2 (germline): SGHNT, YYREEE (reference sequence). J lost 7 bases, V lost 4 bases, and 19 bases had no gene match. The CDR3 spans 18 residues. For the CDR3, the DNA is TGTGCCAGCAGCCACGTGAGGGTAGGGCGGGGGGTTAAGAATGAGCAGTTCTTC. It is translated as CASSHVRVGRGVKNEQFF.

The CDR3 sequence: CASSTQQGKYEQYV. CDR3 sequence (DNA): TGTGCCAGCAGCACACAACAGGGGAAGTACGAGCAGTACGTC. The chain has TRBV11-2 and TRBJ2-7, with 7 bases identical to TRBD1. CDR1 is SGHAT and CDR2 is FQNNGV in the germline V gene. CDR3 length: 14 residues. V lost 5 bases to trimming and J lost 4 bases; unmatched junction nucleotides: 8.

The chain combines TRBV27 with TRBJ2-3, with D maybe TRBD1 (5 bases). CDR1 is MNHEY and CDR2 is SMNVEV in the germline V gene (reference sequence). The CDR3 has 13 amino acids. Between the trimmed V and J ends, which lost 4 bases and 5 bases, there was a span of 10 bases. The CDR3 DNA sequence: TGTGCCAGCAGTTCATACAGGATAGATACGCAGTATTTT. It yields the protein CASSSYRIDTQYF.

The CDR3 region has the DNA TGTGCCAGCATCTCGACAGGGGTGCAGTACTTC. Its translation is CASISTGVQYF. This chain links TRBV2 with TRBJ2-7, with 8 nucleotides matching TRBD1. CDR3 size: 11 residues. The trim removed 7 bases at V and 9 bases at J, leaving 5 bases unmatched. CDR1 is SNHLY and CDR2 is FYNNEI in the germline V gene. Using reference TRBV2 and TRBJ2-7 for the parts outside the CDR3, the full variable domain is EPEVTQTPSHQVTQMGQEVILRCVPISNHLYFYWYRQILGQKVEFLVSFYNNEISEKSEIFDDQFSVERPDGSNFTLKIRSTKLEDSAMYFCASISTGVQYFGPGTRLTVT.

The gene calls are TRBV10-3 and TRBJ2-3; no reliable D call. Trimming cost V 1 base and J 0 bases, with 11 bases left between them. CDR1 and CDR2 (germline): ENHRY, SYGVKD. The CDR3 spans 16 residues. As DNA, the CDR3 is TGTGCCATCAGTGAGTACCGCGGCACTAGCACAGATACGCAGTATTTT. It encodes CAISEYRGTSTDTQYF.

The genes are TRBV7-6 and TRBJ1-2; D is uncertain. The CDR3 is 13 amino acids. Germline-derived CDR1 and CDR2 are SGHVS and FNYEAQ. V lost 4 bases, J lost 6 bases, and 12 bases lay in between. The CDR3 DNA reads as TGTGCCAGCAGCTCTTCAGGTACCAATGGCTACACCTTC. Protein sequence: CASSSSGTNGYTF.

The V call is TRBV9, the J call TRBJ1-2; 7 bases line up with TRBD1. V lost 4 bases, J lost 2 bases, and 5 bases stayed unmatched. The V gene's germline CDR1 is SGDLS and CDR2 YYNGEE. The CDR3 spans 14 residues. This CDR3 reads CASSPGTENYGYTF. For the CDR3, the DNA is TGTGCCAGCAGCCCAGGGACAGAAAACTATGGCTACACCTTC.

In the case of this clone: Other DNA variants within this sample encode the same CDR3. This sequence joins TRBV5-1 and TRBJ2-1, with TRBD1 matching 7 bases. The trim removed 2 bases at V and 0 bases at J, leaving 5 bases unmatched. CDR1 is SGHRS, CDR2 YFSETQ, per germline. This CDR3 region has 16 residues. CDR3 residues: CASSLGYRGSYNEQFF. CDR3 bases: TGCGCCAGCAGCTTAGGCTACAGGGGCTCCTACAATGAGCAGTTCTTC.

The chain has TRBV10-3 and TRBJ1-2, with a tentative D call TRBD1 (6 bases). Deletions cut 3 bases from V and 5 bases from J, with 22 bases between. The length of the CDR3 is 17 residues. The germline V gene has CDR1 ENHRY and CDR2 SYGVKD. CDR3 residues: CAISDPSETGELYGYTF. In DNA form, the CDR3 reads TGTGCCATCAGTGACCCATCAGAGACAGGAGAACTTTATGGCTACACCTTC.

This chain uses TRBV9 with TRBJ1-1, with 9 bases lining up with TRBD1. This CDR3 region has 14 residues. From germline, CDR1 is SGDLS and CDR2 YYNGEE. The V segment lost 3 bases and the J segment 4 bases; nucleotides outside the gene matches: 4. CDR3 residues: CASSAQTGGTEAFF. CDR3 sequence (DNA): TGTGCCAGCAGCGCCCAGACAGGGGGCACTGAAGCTTTCTTT.

The chain has TRBV5-1 and TRBJ2-2; 7 bases align to TRBD1. The CDR3 spans 15 residues. CDR1 and CDR2 (germline): SGHRS, YFSETQ. The V segment lost 6 bases and the J segment 2 bases; nucleotides outside the gene matches: 7. The CDR3 region is CASTAQGLNTGELFF. CDR3 nucleotide sequence: TGCGCCAGCACAGCACAGGGGCTTAACACCGGGGAGCTGTTTTTT.

The chain joins TRBV6-6 to TRBJ1-2; 9 nucleotides line up with TRBD1. The CDR3 has 15 residues. Looked up from germline, CDR1 is MNHNY and CDR2 is SVGAGI (reference sequence). V lost 4 bases, J lost 6 bases, and 9 bases stayed unmatched. This chain's CDR3 is CASSSDSGTGNGYTF. The CDR3 DNA is TGTGCCAGCAGTTCGGACTCGGGGACAGGGAATGGCTACACCTTC.

This chain joins TRBV6-5 and TRBJ1-1; 7 bases are shared with TRBD1. The germline gives CDR1 MNHEY, CDR2 SVGAGI. The length of the CDR3 is 13 residues. The J segment lost 6 bases and the V segment lost 6 bases, leaving 7 bases of the junction unmatched. In DNA, the CDR3 is TGTGCCAGCAGCCCCAAAGGGGGCCCTGAAGCTTTCTTT. Residues: CASSPKGGPEAFF.

J is TRBJ1-1 and V is TRBV19; 11 positions match TRBD1. CDR1 is LNHDA, CDR2 SQIVND, per germline (reference sequence). CDR3 size: 13 residues. The trim removed 6 bases at V and 7 bases at J, leaving 4 bases unmatched. The CDR3 sequence: CASRYGTGGEAFF. CDR3 DNA: TGTGCCAGTAGATACGGGACAGGGGGTGAAGCTTTCTTT.

The rearrangement uses TRBV19 and TRBJ2-5; maybe TRBD1 (5 bases). The length of the CDR3 is 15 residues. CDR1 is LNHDA, CDR2 SQIVND, per germline (reference sequence). V lost 7 bases to trimming and J lost 5 bases, with 20 bases between them. This chain's CDR3 is CASTDDGQAAETQYF. CDR3 nucleotides: TGTGCCAGTACCGACGACGGACAAGCCGCGGAGACCCAGTACTTC.

The chain recombines TRBV7-2 with TRBJ1-1; D remains unclear. This CDR3 contains 14 residues. Trimming took off 8 bases at V and 1 base at J, with 14 bases between the two ends. CDR1 and CDR2 from the germline V gene are SGHTA and FQGNSA. CDR3 nucleotide sequence: TGTGCCAGCGCCCAAAGTCGGGGGAACACTGAAGCTTTCTTT. This translates into CASAQSRGNTEAFF.

This chain joins TRBV5-6 and TRBJ1-1; 7 bases line up with TRBD1. V gave up 4 bases and J gave up 2 bases; unmatched junction bases: 2. The length of the CDR3 is 13 residues. CDR1 and CDR2 (germline): SGHDT, YYEEEE. CDR3 protein: CASSRTGNTEAFF. CDR3 bases: TGTGCCAGCAGCCGGACAGGAAACACTGAAGCTTTCTTT.

The gene calls are TRBV30 and TRBJ2-4; tentative D call: TRBD2 (6 bases). From germline, CDR1 is GTSNPN and CDR2 SVGIG (reference sequence). The CDR3 has 16 amino acids. The V gene lost 7 bases and the J gene lost 0 bases, with 19 bases spanning the gap. In nucleotides, the CDR3 is TGTGCCTTTATACCGGGACTGAAATTAGCCAAAAACATTCAGTACTTC. Translating it yields CAFIPGLKLAKNIQYF.